This T cell receptor beta chain stems from a study of blood T cell repertoires in COVID-19. Study in general: Collection of acute and convalescent COVID-19 samples took place in the United States, Italy and Spain. PBMCs, B-cell-depleted T cells, or T cells provided the cDNA or gDNA that made up the material.

TCRdb keeps only in-frame clones here, not all; method: immunoSEQ multiplex PCR. The data contain some 230,000 clones, roughly four fifths of them singletons. Per the germline V gene, CDR1 is SNHLY and CDR2 is FYNNEI. The CDR3 covers 14 residues. Trimming took 7 bases from V and 4 from J, leaving 11 bases between them. Seattle patients were enrolled while actively infected and followed longitudinally. The V and J genes are TRBV2 and TRBJ1-6; D is unresolved. What was sequenced was peripheral blood. The sequence came from a woman older than 75 with COVID-19, enrolled during active disease. The CDR3 coding sequence is TGTGCCAGCATACCGTCAGGTTATAATTCACCCCTCCACTTT. Translation: CASIPSGYNSPLHF.